This is a list of T cell receptor beta chains from one sample in a study of T cell responses to AZD1222 COVID-19 vaccine. The assay was immunoSEQ multiplex PCR, and TCRdb's table has in-frame clones only and misses some. The sample carries about 150,000 clones, roughly nine tenths recorded once. The source was peripheral blood, collected 28 days after the second AZD1222 dose. The receptors were gathered from an adult who received the AZD1222 COVID-19 vaccine. The CDR3 runs from the conserved cysteine through the conserved F or W. The D gene is left open where the match is weak. Size values are once, few and many counts, or a class for expanded clones, and some rows have none.

NA	TRBV6-5	few	TRBJ1-1	CASRWENTEAFF	TGTGCCAGCAGATGGGAGAACACTGAAGCTTTCTTT
TRBD1	TRBV6-6	NA	TRBJ1-5	CASSPRGTASSNQPQHF	TGTGCCAGCAGTCCCAGGGGGACGGCCTCTAGCAATCAGCCCCAGCATTTT
NA	TRBV19	NA	TRBJ1-5	CASAAGNSNQPQHF	TGTGCCAGTGCGGCCGGGAATAGCAATCAGCCCCAGCATTTT
NA	TRBV27	NA	TRBJ1-6	CASSLSGLESSYNSPLHF	TGTGCCAGCAGTTTATCGGGGTTAGAGAGCTCCTATAATTCACCCCTCCACTTT
TRBD2	TRBV2	NA	TRBJ2-7	CASSEPSGTRFYEQYF	TGTGCCAGCAGTGAGCCCTCCGGGACTAGGTTCTACGAGCAGTACTTC
TRBD2	TRBV5-5	NA	TRBJ2-7	CASVREAYYGEQYF	TGTGCCAGCGTCCGGGAGGCTTATTATGGCGAGCAGTACTTC
NA	TRBV2	NA	TRBJ1-5	CASSTGHVGQQPQHF	TGTGCCAGCAGTACCGGCCACGTGGGTCAACAGCCCCAGCATTTT
NA	TRBV29-1	NA	TRBJ1-1	CSVGDAAKGAFF	TGCAGCGTTGGCGACGCCGCGAAAGGGGCTTTCTTT
NA	TRBV28	NA	TRBJ2-5	CASSDPGTEETQYF	TGTGCCAGCAGTGATCCCGGGACTGAGGAGACCCAGTACTTC
TRBD2	TRBV3-1/TRBV3-2	NA	TRBJ2-4	CASSQGLAGEGNIQYF	TGTGCCAGCAGCCAAGGACTAGCCGGGGAGGGAAACATTCAGTACTTC
TRBD2	TRBV7-3	NA	TRBJ2-3	CASSRRLADTQMQYF	TGTGCCAGCAGTAGGCGACTAGCGGACACGCAGATGCAGTATTTT
TRBD1	TRBV12-3/TRBV12-4	NA	TRBJ2-1	CASSSDRADEQFF	TGTGCCAGCAGTTCGGACAGGGCCGATGAGCAGTTCTTC
NA	TRBV2	NA	TRBJ2-1	CASSEGVQEYNEQFF	TGTGCCAGCAGTGAGGGGGTGCAAGAATACAATGAGCAGTTCTTC
NA	TRBV9	NA	TRBJ2-3	CASSVWDGNTDTQYF	TGTGCCAGCAGCGTTTGGGACGGAAACACAGATACGCAGTATTTT
NA	TRBV3-1/TRBV3-2	NA	TRBJ1-5	CASSQDRYRVGQPQHF	TGTGCCAGCAGCCAAGATAGGTACAGGGTAGGCCAGCCCCAGCATTTT
NA	TRBV7-2	NA	TRBJ1-2	CASSLGAANYGYTF	TGTGCCAGCAGCTTAGGGGCAGCCAACTATGGCTACACCTTC
NA	TRBV29-1	NA	TRBJ2-4	CSVVPAAKNIQYF	TGCAGCGTTGTCCCCGCGGCCAAAAACATTCAGTACTTC
NA	TRBV5-1	NA	TRBJ1-3	CASSLGTSGNTIYF	TGCGCCAGCAGCTTGGGGACAAGTGGAAACACCATATATTTT
NA	TRBV10-3	NA	TRBJ2-7	CAISESREVNEQYF	TGTGCCATCAGTGAGTCCAGAGAAGTTAACGAGCAGTACTTC
TRBD1	TRBV19	NA	TRBJ2-7	CASSIGQGEGEQYF	TGTGCCAGTAGTATCGGACAGGGGGAGGGCGAGCAGTACTTC
TRBD1	TRBV27	NA	TRBJ2-7	CASRRTGGLYEQYF	TGTGCCAGCAGGCGGACAGGGGGACTATACGAGCAGTACTTC
TRBD1	TRBV6-5	NA	TRBJ2-3	CASSRAGQGTDTQYF	TGTGCCAGCAGTCGTGCGGGACAGGGGACAGATACGCAGTATTTT
NA	TRBV25-1	NA	TRBJ2-5	CASSAAREVETQYF	TGTGCCAGCAGTGCAGCGAGGGAGGTCGAGACCCAGTACTTC
NA	TRBV7-2	NA	TRBJ1-1	CASSLSTGNTEAFF	TGTGCCAGCAGCTTATCAACAGGGAACACTGAAGCTTTCTTT
TRBD1	TRBV18	NA	TRBJ1-5	CASSPQGAKFKPQHF	TGTGCCAGCTCACCACAGGGGGCGAAATTTAAGCCCCAGCATTTT
TRBD1	TRBV9	NA	TRBJ1-4	CASSVLGTGGEKLFF	TGTGCCAGCAGCGTTTTAGGGACAGGGGGTGAAAAACTGTTTTTT
NA	TRBV28	NA	TRBJ1-1	CASSTTRQGNTEAFF	TGTGCCAGCAGCACCACCCGGCAGGGGAACACTGAAGCTTTCTTT
NA	TRBV15	NA	TRBJ2-7	CATSREGRPDYEQYF	TGTGCCACCAGCAGAGAAGGTCGGCCGGATTACGAGCAGTACTTC
NA	TRBV7-8	NA	TRBJ1-3	CASSFGGGNTIYF	TGTGCCAGCAGCTTTGGGGGGGGGAACACCATATATTTT
NA	TRBV3-1/TRBV3-2	NA	TRBJ2-1	CASSLGTSYNEQFF	TGTGCCAGCAGCCTTGGGACAAGCTACAATGAGCAGTTCTTC
NA	TRBV11-3	NA	TRBJ1-6	CASSLVKTAGSSYNSPLHF	TGTGCCAGCAGCTTAGTCAAGACAGCGGGGAGCTCCTATAATTCACCCCTCCACTTT
NA	TRBV5-6	NA	TRBJ2-7	CASSLGRHSYEQYF	TGTGCCAGCAGCTTGGGACGGCACTCCTACGAGCAGTACTTC
NA	TRBV7-9	NA	TRBJ2-7	CASSPEGGRVYEQYF	TGTGCCAGCAGCCCAGAGGGGGGAAGAGTGTACGAGCAGTACTTC
TRBD1	TRBV23-1	NA	TRBJ1-1	CASSQSIQQGAGTEAFF	TGCGCCAGCAGTCAATCGATTCAGCAGGGGGCCGGCACTGAAGCTTTCTTT
NA	TRBV7-8	NA	TRBJ1-4	CASSFIFSATNEKLFF	TGTGCCAGCAGCTTTATTTTTAGTGCAACTAATGAAAAACTGTTTTTT
TRBD2	TRBV6-1	NA	TRBJ2-2	CASSETSGATGELFF	TGTGCCAGCAGTGAAACTAGCGGGGCCACCGGGGAGCTGTTTTTT
NA	TRBV3-1/TRBV3-2	once	TRBJ2-1	CASSQGSIVTFF	TGTGCCAGCAGCCAAGGTTCGATAGTAACGTTCTTC
TRBD2	TRBV7-2	NA	TRBJ2-5	CASSLVAGAIQETQYF	TGTGCCAGCAGCTTAGTAGCGGGGGCTATCCAAGAGACCCAGTACTTC
TRBD2	TRBV18	NA	TRBJ2-7	CASSPLASGGETYEQYF	TGTGCCAGCTCACCATTGGCTAGCGGGGGGGAAACCTACGAGCAGTACTTC
NA	TRBV3-1/TRBV3-2	once	TRBJ2-7	CASSQLYEQYF	TGTGCCAGCAGCCAACTATACGAGCAGTACTTC
TRBD1	TRBV7-2	NA	TRBJ1-5	CASGTGRSQPQHF	TGTGCCAGCGGGACAGGGAGAAGTCAGCCCCAGCATTTT
TRBD1	TRBV5-1	NA	TRBJ1-2	CASSPGTGGFGYTF	TGCGCCAGCAGTCCCGGGACAGGGGGATTTGGCTACACCTTC
NA	TRBV6-4	NA	TRBJ2-7	CASSTGSDSYEQYF	TGTGCCAGCAGTACAGGGAGTGACTCCTACGAGCAGTACTTC
NA	TRBV28	NA	TRBJ2-2	CASKRDASNTGELFF	TGTGCCAGCAAGCGAGACGCGTCGAACACCGGGGAGCTGTTTTTT
TRBD2	TRBV5-1	NA	TRBJ2-1	CASSYGTSGSDEQFF	TGCGCCAGCAGCTATGGGACTAGCGGGAGCGATGAGCAGTTCTTC
NA	TRBV19	NA	TRBJ1-4	CASIPRGATNEKLFF	TGTGCCAGTATTCCCCGGGGAGCAACTAATGAAAAACTGTTTTTT
NA	TRBV15	NA	TRBJ1-2	CATSTGWWGYTF	TGTGCCACCAGCACAGGTTGGTGGGGCTACACCTTC
TRBD2	TRBV2	NA	TRBJ2-3	CASSGERRGSDTQYF	TGTGCCAGCAGTGGGGAGCGGCGGGGGTCAGATACGCAGTATTTT
NA	TRBV6-2/TRBV6-3	once	TRBJ2-3	CASSPQRKATDTQYF	TGTGCCAGCAGTCCACAGCGAAAAGCCACAGATACGCAGTATTTT
TRBD1	TRBV6-5	NA	TRBJ2-7	CASPGQEGYEQYF	TGTGCCAGTCCCGGACAGGAAGGATACGAGCAGTACTTC
NA	TRBV18	NA	TRBJ1-6	CASSRDRVYNSPLHF	TGTGCCAGCTCAAGGGACCGCGTCTATAATTCACCCCTCCACTTT
TRBD1	TRBV11-3	NA	TRBJ1-1	CASSSGQGENTEAFF	TGTGCCAGCAGCTCCGGACAGGGAGAGAACACTGAAGCTTTCTTT
TRBD1	TRBV7-8	NA	TRBJ1-1	CASSTPGQGVSGAEAFF	TGTGCCAGCAGCACACCGGGACAGGGTGTTTCAGGCGCTGAAGCTTTCTTT
NA	TRBV12-3/TRBV12-4	NA	TRBJ2-7	CASSYGTINEQYF	TGTGCCAGCAGTTACGGGACGATCAACGAGCAGTACTTC
NA	TRBV10-3	NA	TRBJ2-5	CAISEDLGIQETQYF	TGTGCCATCAGTGAGGACTTGGGGATCCAAGAGACCCAGTACTTC
TRBD1	TRBV9	NA	TRBJ1-6	CASSLPRGQLNSPLHF	TGTGCCAGCAGCCTACCGAGGGGACAGCTTAATTCACCCCTCCACTTT
NA	TRBV7-3	NA	TRBJ2-2	CASSSRGELFF	TGTGCCAGCAGCTCTAGGGGGGAGCTGTTTTTT
NA	TRBV12-3/TRBV12-4	NA	TRBJ1-6	CASSLNQDSPLHF	TGTGCCAGCAGTTTAAATCAAGATTCACCCCTCCACTTT
NA	TRBV15	once	TRBJ2-5	CATSRGSAGKETQYF	TGTGCCACCAGCAGGGGGTCGGCAGGTAAAGAGACCCAGTACTTC
TRBD2	TRBV5-1	NA	TRBJ2-1	CASSLRAGGPLDNEQFF	TGCGCCAGCAGCTTACGAGCGGGGGGGCCTTTGGACAATGAGCAGTTCTTC